This T cell receptor (beta chain) was profiled in a study of spatial heterogeneity in lung cancer. Time point meaning: sample taken at primary tumor resection. Donors were 72 untreated early-stage non-small cell lung cancer patients. Whole RNA, isolated from tumor, nontumor lung or frozen PBMC, was sequenced without prior sorting. There are 14 residues in the CDR3. Germline CDR1 is MDHEN and CDR2 is SYDVKM. V was clipped by 8 bases and J by 7 bases, with 20 bases between them. Every TCR cDNA molecule bore its own unique molecular identifier. TCRdb called the 5' RACE reads again in MiXCR, with one record for every CDR3 protein. The table includes 90,000 to 95,000 distinct CDR3 sequences, approximately 12% detected once.

The material was PBMCs, obtained at surgery. The receptor was isolated from a male donor with early-stage non-small cell lung cancer. The chain has TRBV28 and TRBJ1-2; D perhaps matches TRBD1 (5 bases). CDR3 amino acids: CASQVPGIHSGYTF. In nucleotides, the CDR3 is TGTGCCAGCCAAGTTCCAGGGATACATTCTGGCTACACCTTC.